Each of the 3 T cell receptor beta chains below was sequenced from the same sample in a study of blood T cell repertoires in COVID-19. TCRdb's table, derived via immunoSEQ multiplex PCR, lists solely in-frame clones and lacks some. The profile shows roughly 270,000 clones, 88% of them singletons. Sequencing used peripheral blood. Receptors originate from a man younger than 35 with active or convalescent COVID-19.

CDR3 DNA: TGCGCCAGCAGCTTCGGGACAGGGAATGAAAAACTGTTTTTT. Its translation is CASSFGTGNEKLFF. The gene calls are TRBV5-1 and TRBJ1-4, with 9 bases matching TRBD1. This CDR3 spans 14 amino acids. Germline V lookup: CDR1 SGHRS, CDR2 YFSETQ. Losses at the gene ends were 2 bases for V and 5 bases for J; bases not matched to a gene: 1.

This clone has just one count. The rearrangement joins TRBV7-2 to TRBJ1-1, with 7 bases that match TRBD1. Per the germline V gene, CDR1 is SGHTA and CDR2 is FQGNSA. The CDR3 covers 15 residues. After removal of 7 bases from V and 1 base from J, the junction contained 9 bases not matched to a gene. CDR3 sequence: CASTQSDRPNTEAFF. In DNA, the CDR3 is TGTGCCAGCACCCAATCGGACAGGCCGAACACTGAAGCTTTCTTT.

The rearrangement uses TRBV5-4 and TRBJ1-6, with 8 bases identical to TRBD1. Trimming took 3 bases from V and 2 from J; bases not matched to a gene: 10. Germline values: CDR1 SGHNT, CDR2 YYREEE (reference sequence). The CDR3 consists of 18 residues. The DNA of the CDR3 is TGTGCCAGCAGCTCGGGGATTATGGACAGGGCCTATAATTCACCCCTCCACTTT. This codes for CASSSGIMDRAYNSPLHF.